Shown below are 20 T cell receptor beta chains from a single sample sequenced in a study of breast tumors, draining lymph nodes, adjacent tissues. TCRdb recomputed calls from the multiplex PCR reads with MiXCR, one row per CDR3 protein. Among about 31,000 distinct CDR3 sequences listed, roughly 63% were seen once. Sequencing input: breast tumor tissue. The receptors stem from a female donor with breast cancer. Some clones in this sample may be carry-over from other donors' samples.

Only one count was recorded for this clonotype. The V call is TRBV7-2, the J call TRBJ2-3; no definite D call. Trimming pared 8 bases from V and 2 bases from J, leaving 11 bases between. The germline gives CDR1 SGHTA, CDR2 FQGNSA. CDR3 length: 13 amino acids. CDR3 nucleotides: TGTGCCAGCCAGACCACCCTCACAGATACGCAGTATTTT. It translates to CASQTTLTDTQYF.

This clonotype was seen at least ten times. This sequence may be a read error, since a much larger clone differs from it by one base. The V and J genes are TRBV5-6 and TRBJ2-5; possibly TRBD1 for D (6 bases). Trimming removed 4 bases at V and 9 bases at J, with 13 bases between. Germline values: CDR1 SGHDT, CDR2 YYEEEE. The CDR3 is 12 residues long. The CDR3 DNA reads as TGTGCCAGCAGCATCCGGGACACGCCCCAGTACTTC. Its translation is CASSIRDTPQYF.

This clonotype was found many times. A much larger clone is a single base away; this may be a read error. V and J are TRBV5-1 and TRBJ1-5; 7 bases match TRBD1. The CDR3 runs to 14 residues. Germline V gene data show CDR1 as SGHRS and CDR2 as YFSETQ. The junction had 10 bases not matched to a gene; V was cut back by 3 bases and J by 10 bases. Here the CDR3 reads CASSSGQEGHPQHF. CDR3 DNA: TGCGCCAGCAGCTCTGGACAGGAAGGTCACCCCCAGCATTTT.

This clonotype occurred many times. The V and J genes are TRBV27 and TRBJ1-4; D remains ambiguous. Trimming took off 0 bases at V and 7 bases at J, with 15 bases between the two ends. The CDR3 has 16 amino acids. CDR1 and CDR2 from the germline V gene are MNHEY and SMNVEV (reference sequence). DNA of the CDR3: TGTGCCAGCAGTTTATCGCTGGGTAGTTCGGGTGAAAAACTGTTTTTT. It translates to CASSLSLGSSGEKLFF.

The chain is built from TRBV14 and TRBJ2-2; D gene ambiguous. The germline V and J ends were trimmed by 6 bases and 0 bases, with 8 bases remaining between them. CDR1 and CDR2 from the germline V gene are SGHDN and FVKESK. This CDR3 is 14 amino acids long. The CDR3 loop is CASSQITNTGELFF. In nucleotides, the CDR3 is TGTGCCAGCAGTCAAATCACGAACACCGGGGAGCTGTTTTTT.

The chain uses TRBV19 and TRBJ2-7, with 8 bases lining up with TRBD1. This CDR3 is 13 amino acids long. V shed 2 bases, J shed 7 bases, and the junction held 4 bases outside the gene matches. The germline gives CDR1 LNHDA, CDR2 SQIVND (reference sequence). The CDR3 protein is CASSIRQGREQYV. In DNA form, the CDR3 reads TGTGCCAGTAGTATACGACAGGGGAGGGAGCAGTACGTC.

This rearrangement joins TRBV9 to TRBJ1-4; D is unresolved. The CDR3 sequence is 15 residues long. V lost 0 bases and J lost 8, with 14 bases in between. Germline V gene sequence: CDR1 SGDLS, CDR2 YYNGEE. The CDR3, as DNA: TGTGCCAGCAGCGTAGCGCTTACAGTGGGGGAAAAACTGTTTTTT. As protein: CASSVALTVGEKLFF.

The rearrangement joins TRBV9 to TRBJ1-4; 7 positions match TRBD1. CDR1 SGDLS and CDR2 YYNGEE come from the germline V gene. The CDR3 length is 15 residues. J gave up 4 bases and V 4 bases, and 7 bases lay outside the gene matches. The CDR3 is CASSPKGQINEKLFF. CDR3 DNA sequence: TGTGCCAGCAGCCCAAAGGGACAGATTAATGAAAAACTGTTTTTT.

The genes are TRBV20-1 and TRBJ1-5, with 7 bases fitting TRBD1. CDR3 length: 20 amino acids. The trim removed 6 bases at V and 1 base at J, leaving 24 bases unmatched. Germline V gives CDR1 DFQATT, CDR2 SNEGSKA (reference sequence). The CDR3 DNA follows: TGCAGTGCCCGTGGCGGGAGTGGTAGGGCCGGGACAGACAGCAATCAGCCCCAGCATTTT. Amino acids: CSARGGSGRAGTDSNQPQHF.

This sequence joins TRBV15 and TRBJ2-3; D is ambiguous. The CDR3 covers 17 residues. Germline lookup yields CDR1 LNHNV and CDR2 YYDKDF (reference sequence). V lost 3 bases and J lost 2, with 18 bases in between. The CDR3, as DNA: TGTGCCACCAGCAGTCGGTTTAAGGCCGGGTTCACAGATACGCAGTATTTT. As protein: CATSSRFKAGFTDTQYF.

This chain joins TRBV20-1 and TRBJ1-2; 9 bases fit TRBD1. This CDR3 is built from 11 residues. Germline loops: CDR1 DFQATT, CDR2 SNEGSKA (reference sequence). Losses at the gene ends were 7 bases for V and 8 bases for J; bases not matched to a gene: 5. The CDR3 DNA reads TGCAGTGTTACCACAGGGGGCGGCTACACCTTC. It is translated as CSVTTGGGYTF.

V gene TRBV7-3 combines with J gene TRBJ2-7; D gene ambiguous. The CDR3 consists of 13 residues. Germline-derived CDR1 and CDR2 are SGHTA and FQGTGA. V shed 5 bases and J shed 4 bases, with 12 bases lying between them. CDR3 bases: TGTGCCAGCAGCCGAGACGGAACTTACGAGCAGTACTTC. It translates to CASSRDGTYEQYF.

V usage is TRBV7-2 and J usage is TRBJ2-3; no firm D call. Trimming cost V 5 bases and J 0 bases, with 9 bases left between them. The CDR3 is made up of 14 amino acids. The germline V gene has CDR1 SGHTA and CDR2 FQGNSA. The CDR3 sequence: CASSAPFSTDTQYF. The CDR3 DNA follows: TGTGCCAGCAGCGCGCCCTTTAGCACAGATACGCAGTATTTT. The whole variable domain, filled in from reference TRBV7-2 and TRBJ2-3, reads GAGVSQSPSNKVTEKGKDVELRCDPISGHTALYWYRQSLGQGLEFLIYFQGNSAPDKSGLPSDRFSAERTGGSVSTLTIQRTQQEDSAVYLCASSAPFSTDTQYFGPGTRLTVL.

The CDR3 is CASSPNTGGVGTQYF. The CDR3 DNA sequence: TGCGCCAGCAGCCCAAATACAGGGGGTGTCGGGACCCAGTACTTC. The chain couples TRBV4-3 to TRBJ2-5; TRBD1 aligns across 8 bases. Trimming took 4 bases from V and 7 from J; bases not matched to a gene: 11. Germline V lookup: CDR1 LGHNA, CDR2 YSLEER. CDR3 length: 15 residues.

This clonotype showed up just a few times. This rearrangement joins TRBV20-1 to TRBJ2-1, with TRBD2 matching 10 bases. There are 14 residues in the CDR3. Germline CDR1 is DFQATT and CDR2 is SNEGSKA (reference sequence). J gave up 7 bases and V 2 bases, and 5 bases lay outside the gene matches. The CDR3 region has the DNA TGCAGTGCTAGATCCAATAGCGGGAGGAATGAGCAGTTCTTC. This codes for CSARSNSGRNEQFF.

The chain recombines TRBV2 with TRBJ1-5, with 8 bases lining up with TRBD1. The J segment lost 5 bases and the V segment lost 5 bases, leaving 2 bases of the junction unmatched. CDR1 and CDR2 (germline): SNHLY, FYNNEI. The CDR3 has 13 amino acids. The CDR3 region is CASSKQGDQPQHF. For the CDR3, the DNA is TGTGCCAGCAGTAAACAGGGGGATCAGCCCCAGCATTTT. The variable domain in full, with the rest retrieved from reference TRBV2 and TRBJ1-5, is EPEVTQTPSHQVTQMGQEVILRCVPISNHLYFYWYRQILGQKVEFLVSFYNNEISEKSEIFDDQFSVERPDGSNFTLKIRSTKLEDSAMYFCASSKQGDQPQHFGDGTRLSIL.

The V gene is TRBV7-9, the J gene TRBJ1-3, with D uncertain. The V end lost 5 bases, the J end lost 4 bases, and 9 bases lay between the germline ends. The germline V gene has CDR1 SEHNR and CDR2 FQNEAQ (reference sequence). CDR3 length: 13 amino acids. The CDR3 is CASSLRNGNTIYF. CDR3 nucleotides: TGTGCCAGCAGCCTTAGGAACGGAAACACCATATATTTT.

In its sample, this clonotype was seen many times. This rearrangement joins TRBV30 to TRBJ1-2, with 8 positions matching TRBD1. Germline V CDR1 and CDR2: GTSNPN, SVGIG (reference sequence). The CDR3 extends over 15 amino acids. V was pared by 4 bases and J by 4 bases, with 11 bases of the junction left unmatched. CDR3 residues: CAWTPRGRGLYGYTF. The CDR3 DNA follows: TGTGCCTGGACTCCTAGGGGCAGGGGGCTCTATGGCTACACCTTC.

The chain has TRBV7-2 and TRBJ2-7; D not certain. The V gene lost 1 base and the J gene lost 2 bases, with 6 bases spanning the gap. Germline V gene lookup returns CDR1 SGHTA and CDR2 FQGNSA. The CDR3 runs 13 residues. The CDR3 sequence is CASSLGGPYEQYF. The CDR3 DNA sequence: TGTGCCAGCAGCTTAGGGGGTCCCTACGAGCAGTACTTC.

This clonotype is large by share. This chain links TRBV4-1 with TRBJ2-7; TRBD1 agrees at 9 bases. The ends lost 0 bases at V and 5 bases at J; junction bases unmatched: 14. The germline V gene encodes CDR1 MGHRA and CDR2 YSYEKL. CDR3 length: 18 amino acids. The CDR3 protein is CASSQDPLQDRGIDEQYF. The CDR3 DNA sequence: TGCGCCAGCAGCCAAGACCCACTCCAGGACAGGGGAATCGACGAGCAGTACTTC.